Described below is a single T cell receptor beta chain sequence and its context. This specimen belongs to a study of blood T cell repertoires in COVID-19. Profiled with immunoSEQ multiplex PCR; TCRdb holds only in-frame clones, not every one. This sample has about 54,000 clones, with less than 90% found just once. This CDR3 has 17 amino acids. Unmatched junction bases numbered 6, after V lost 0 bases and J lost 1 base. Germline V gene sequence: CDR1 LGHNA, CDR2 YSLEER. The J gene is TRBJ1-2, the V gene TRBV4-3, with 9 bases that match TRBD1. This clonotype was sampled from a human donor in a cohort sampled during active COVID-19. The material sequenced was peripheral blood. In DNA, the CDR3 is TGCGCCAGCAGCCAAGACCTAGGGACAGGGATTAACTATGGCTACACCTTC. The encoded protein is CASSQDLGTGINYGYTF.